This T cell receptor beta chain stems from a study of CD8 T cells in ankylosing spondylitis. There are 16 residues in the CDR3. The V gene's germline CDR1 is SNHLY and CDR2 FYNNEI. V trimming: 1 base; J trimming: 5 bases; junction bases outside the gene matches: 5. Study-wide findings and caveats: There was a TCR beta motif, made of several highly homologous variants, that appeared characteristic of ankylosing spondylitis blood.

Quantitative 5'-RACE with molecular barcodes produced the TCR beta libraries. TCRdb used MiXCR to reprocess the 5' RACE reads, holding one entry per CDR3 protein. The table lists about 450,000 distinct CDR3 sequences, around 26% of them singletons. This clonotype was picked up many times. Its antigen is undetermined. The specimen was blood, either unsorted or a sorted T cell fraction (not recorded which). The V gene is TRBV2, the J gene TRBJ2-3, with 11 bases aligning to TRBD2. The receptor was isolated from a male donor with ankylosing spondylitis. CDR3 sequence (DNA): TGTGCCAGCAGTGAAGAAGTAGCGGGAGGGGTAGATACGCAGTATTTT. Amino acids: CASSEEVAGGVDTQYF.